The 4 T cell receptor beta chains below all came from one sample that was sequenced in a study of T-cell memory formation after mild COVID-19. TCRdb reanalysed the 5' RACE reads using MiXCR and keeps one entry per CDR3 protein. The data show 50,000 or so distinct CDR3 sequences, around 30% seen once. The sequenced sample consisted of PBMCs or a T cell subset sorted from them (not recorded which). The receptors originated from a man aged 18 to 29 who had mild COVID-19 (a few samples of this study predate the infection). Cell type and time point are not known.

V usage is TRBV7-3 and J usage is TRBJ2-3, with TRBD2 matching 7 bases. CDR3 length equals 15 residues. The V gene's germline CDR1 is SGHTA and CDR2 FQGTGA. Trimming took 6 bases from V and 2 from J; bases not matched to a gene: 8. The CDR3 DNA reads as TGTGCCAGCAGTTGGAGCGGGGACCCCACAGATACGCAGTATTTT. The encoded protein is CASSWSGDPTDTQYF.

This clonotype was picked up a small number of times. A read error may produce the germline difference seen at one junction end. V usage is TRBV7-7 and J usage is TRBJ2-5, with no clear D. The CDR3 is made up of 13 amino acids. Germline V gene sequence: CDR1 SSHAT, CDR2 FNYEAQ (reference sequence). The CDR3 DNA sequence: TGTGCTAGCAGCCCCACTATTGGCGGGACCCAGTACTTC. It encodes CASSPTIGGTQYF.

The gene calls are TRBV7-9 and TRBJ2-2; a weak D match, TRBD2 (5 bases). In germline, CDR1 is SEHNR, CDR2 FQNEAQ (reference sequence). V was trimmed by 7 bases and J by 6 bases, leaving 12 bases between them. There are 13 residues in the CDR3. CDR3 protein: CASKAGGPGELFF. The CDR3 DNA sequence: TGTGCCAGCAAGGCAGGAGGCCCCGGGGAGCTGTTTTTT.

V is TRBV18 and J is TRBJ2-7; 11 bases map to TRBD2. The germline V gene encodes CDR1 KGHSH and CDR2 LQKENI. This CDR3 has 16 residues. V shed 4 bases and J 4 bases; nucleotides not matched to a gene: 9. DNA for the CDR3: TGTGCCAGCTCACACCTCGGGACTAGCGGAAAGTACGAGCAGTACTTC. The encoded protein is CASSHLGTSGKYEQYF.